The clone carrying this TCR beta chain showed up just a few times. Original processing methods: Amplifying reference gene primers gave estimates of nucleated cell counts. Sequencing used immunoSEQ multiplex PCR; TCRdb keeps in-frame clones, though not all of them. V and J calls plus clone size are reproduced from that table; the DNA served to infer D and trimming. The sample yields more than 85,000 clones, roughly 80% seen once. This specimen comes from a study of blood T cell repertoires in COVID-19. Whole-study context: Samples of COVID-19 (acute and convalescent) were obtained from the United States, Italy and Spain. The cDNA or gDNA used as material had been derived from T cells, B-cell-depleted T cells, or PBMCs.

Source material: peripheral blood. The clonotype comes from a woman aged 55-70 years with acute or convalescent COVID-19.

DNA for the CDR3: TGCGCCAGCAGCTTGGGGGCTTCACCCCTCCACTTT. Amino acid sequence: CASSLGASPLHF. The V call is TRBV5-1, the J call TRBJ1-6; D not resolved. V dropped 0 bases and J dropped 9 bases, with 4 bases sitting between them. CDR1 is SGHRS and CDR2 is YFSETQ in the germline V gene. The CDR3 totals 12 residues.